The 7 T cell receptor beta chains below all came from one sample that was sequenced in a study of cytomegalovirus exposure and HLA in healthy donors. The PCR contained 60 Vbeta and 13 Jbeta primers. The data were produced by immunoSEQ multiplex PCR, yet TCRdb's version contains in-frame clones alone and is incomplete. The table has approximately 140,000 clones, around 74% seen once. Sequencing used PBMCs. The origin of the receptors is a man aged 45 to 65 in good health and CMV-seropositive.

The chain combines TRBV29-1 with TRBJ2-1; the D gene is possibly TRBD1 (5 bases). V was cut by 3 bases and J by 5 bases, with 11 bases left in between. This CDR3 comprises 13 residues. The V gene's germline CDR1 is SQVTM and CDR2 ANQGSEA. CDR3 in DNA: TGCAGCGTTGACAGGGCCCCCAACAATGAGCAGTTCTTC. Translation: CSVDRAPNNEQFF.

The gene calls are TRBV30 and TRBJ2-3; D is uncertain. Germline V CDR1 and CDR2: GTSNPN, SVGIG (reference sequence). Between the trimmed V and J ends, which lost 3 bases and 2 bases, there was a span of 15 bases. This CDR3 has 15 residues. CDR3 residues: CAWRDSGGDTDTQYF. The CDR3 DNA is TGTGCCTGGAGAGACTCCGGCGGAGACACAGATACGCAGTATTTT. The complete variable domain, with remaining parts taken from reference TRBV30 and TRBJ2-3, reads SQTIHQWPATLVQPVGSPLSLECTVEGTSNPNLYWYRQAAGRGLQLLFYSVGIGQISSEVPQNLSASRPQDRQFILSSKKLLLSDSGFYLCAWRDSGGDTDTQYFGPGTRLTVL.

J is TRBJ2-5 and V is TRBV7-8, with 9 bases aligning to TRBD2. Germline CDR1 is SGHVS and CDR2 is FQNEAQ. V was pared by 5 bases and J by 4 bases, with 5 bases of the junction left unmatched. There are 14 residues in the CDR3. The CDR3 sequence is CASSPGLARETQYF. CDR3 in DNA: TGTGCCAGCAGCCCTGGACTAGCGAGAGAGACCCAGTACTTC. Looking up the rest from reference TRBV7-8 and TRBJ2-5 gives the full variable domain: GAGVSQSPRYKVAKRGQDVALRCDPISGHVSLFWYQQALGQGPEFLTYFQNEAQLDKSGLPSDRFFAERPEGSVSTLKIQRTQQEDSAVYLCASSPGLARETQYFGPGTRLLVL.

Here the CDR3 reads CASSESSGRETQYF. The CDR3 DNA reads as TGCGCCAGCAGTGAGTCGAGCGGGAGAGAGACCCAGTACTTC. The chain recombines TRBV10-1 with TRBJ2-5; 8 nucleotides agree with TRBD2. The CDR3 extends over 14 amino acids. The trim removed 0 bases at V and 4 bases at J, leaving 1 base unmatched. The germline V gene has CDR1 WNHNN and CDR2 SYGVQD (reference sequence).

In its sample, this clone was seen a few times. V and J are TRBV19 and TRBJ2-5, with TRBD2 identical over 7 bases. The tail of the sequence fits TRBJ2-7 better, so the J call may be wrong. The CDR3 loop spans 18 amino acids. Germline CDR1 is LNHDA and CDR2 is SQIVND (reference sequence). In nucleotides, the CDR3 is TGTGCCAGTAGTATGTTCCCTAGCGGCGTCCAAAGCTCCTACGAGCAGTACTTC. Amino acid sequence: CASSMFPSGVQSSYEQYF.

The chain carries TRBV5-1 and TRBJ2-2; D is possibly TRBD1 (6 bases). The CDR3 is 15 residues long. Germline V gene lookup returns CDR1 SGHRS and CDR2 YFSETQ. V lost 0 bases, J lost 2 bases, and 8 bases lay in between. DNA of the CDR3: TGCGCCAGCAGCTTGGGACAGGATAACACCGGGGAGCTGTTTTTT. As protein: CASSLGQDNTGELFF.

The chain uses TRBV11-2 and TRBJ2-7; 10 bases map to TRBD2. Per germline, CDR1 SGHAT and CDR2 FQNNGV. Losses at the gene ends were 4 bases for V and 1 base for J; bases not matched to a gene: 1. The length of the CDR3 is 14 residues. The CDR3, as DNA: TGTGCCAGCAGCTCGACTAGCGGGTCCTACGAGCAGTACTTC. The encoded protein is CASSSTSGSYEQYF. The whole variable domain, filled in from reference TRBV11-2 and TRBJ2-7, reads EAGVAQSPRYKIIEKRQSVAFWCNPISGHATLYWYQQILGQGPKLLIQFQNNGVVDDSQLPKDRFSAERLKGVDSTLKIQPAKLEDSAVYLCASSSTSGSYEQYFGPGTRLTVT.